These 32 T cell receptor beta chains were all obtained from the same sample, sequenced in a study of cytomegalovirus exposure and HLA in healthy donors. Some clones are missing from TCRdb's copy, which holds only in-frame ones; the method was immunoSEQ multiplex PCR. Of 250,000 to 400,000 clones listed, approximately 86% are singletons. Sequenced: PBMCs. These receptors came from a woman in her twenties or thirties in good health and CMV-seropositive.

Only one count was recorded for this clone. The gene calls are TRBV27 and TRBJ2-7; 8 bases align to TRBD1. The junction had 7 bases not matched to a gene; V was cut back by 4 bases and J by 2 bases. This CDR3 region has 15 residues. Germline CDR1 MNHEY, CDR2 SMNVEV (reference sequence). In nucleotides, the CDR3 is TGTGCCAGCAGTTCTCTGTCGACAGGGGCCTACGAGCAGTACTTC. Translating it yields CASSSLSTGAYEQYF.

Worth noting for this clone: Other DNA sequences in the same sample also yield this CDR3. The rearrangement joins TRBV18 to TRBJ2-3; maybe TRBD1 (5 bases). There are 14 residues in the CDR3. The V gene lost 3 bases and the J gene lost 4 bases, with 11 bases spanning the gap. Germline V gene data show CDR1 as KGHSH and CDR2 as LQKENI. CDR3 protein: CASSPRQGPDTQYF. In nucleotides, the CDR3 is TGTGCCAGCTCACCGCGGCAGGGCCCAGATACGCAGTATTTT.

The chain has TRBV25-1 and TRBJ2-5; D is perhaps TRBD1 (6 bases). Trimming pared 6 bases from V and 7 bases from J, leaving 18 bases between. This CDR3 spans 14 amino acids. Germline-derived CDR1 and CDR2 are MGHDK and SYGVNS. CDR3 DNA: TGTGCCAGCAGACCGGGACCCCGAGGGGGGACCCAGTACTTC. Translated: CASRPGPRGGTQYF.

The V call is TRBV5-6, the J call TRBJ2-3; tentatively, D is TRBD2 (6 bases). The V gene lost 7 bases and the J gene lost 0 bases, with 15 bases spanning the gap. The CDR3 loop spans 15 amino acids. Germline CDR1 and CDR2: SGHDT and YYEEEE. CDR3 amino acids: CASSRASVSTDTQYF. CDR3 nucleotides: TGTGCCAGCTCGAGGGCTAGCGTTAGCACAGATACGCAGTATTTT. Drawing the rest from reference TRBV5-6 and TRBJ2-3, the complete variable domain is DAGVTQSPTHLIKTRGQQVTLRCSPKSGHDTVSWYQQALGQGPQFIFQYYEEEERQRGNFPDRFSGHQFPNYSSELNVNALLLGDSALYLCASSRASVSTDTQYFGPGTRLTVL.

J is TRBJ1-1 and V is TRBV25-1; maybe TRBD1 (5 bases). The V end lost 3 bases, the J end lost 7 bases, and 12 bases lay between the germline ends. The CDR3 has 13 residues. Germline V CDR1 and CDR2: MGHDK, SYGVNS. The CDR3 coding sequence is TGTGCCAGCAGTGATTCAGGGACGGGTGAAGCTTTCTTT. This sequence encodes CASSDSGTGEAFF.

The rearrangement uses TRBV27 and TRBJ1-2; 8 bases line up with TRBD1. The CDR3 has 15 residues. After removal of 4 bases from V and 4 bases from J, the junction contained 8 bases not matched to a gene. The germline V gene encodes CDR1 MNHEY and CDR2 SMNVEV (reference sequence). The CDR3 here is CASSSPDRVGYGYTF. Written as DNA, the CDR3 is TGTGCCAGCAGTTCACCGGACAGGGTCGGCTATGGCTACACCTTC.

The genes are TRBV4-2 and TRBJ2-1; 9 positions match TRBD2. The CDR3 is 16 amino acids. Germline CDR1 is LGHNA and CDR2 is YNFKEQ. The V segment lost 1 base and the J segment 9 bases; nucleotides outside the gene matches: 10. The DNA of the CDR3 is TGTGCCAGCAGCCAAGTGGGACTAGCCGGGTTTAGTGAGCAGTTCTTC. Its protein is CASSQVGLAGFSEQFF.

This clone was recorded once. The chain carries TRBV2 and TRBJ1-6; TRBD1 might be the D (5 bases). The CDR3 has 12 amino acids. Between the trimmed V and J ends, which lost 9 bases and 8 bases, there was a span of 11 bases. Germline-derived CDR1 and CDR2 are SNHLY and FYNNEI. CDR3 sequence: CARRQSDSPLHF. CDR3 DNA: TGTGCCAGGCGACAGTCGGATTCACCCCTCCACTTT.

This sequence joins TRBV5-6 and TRBJ2-5; D perhaps matches TRBD1 (5 bases). This CDR3 is 16 amino acids long. Trimming shortened V by 4 bases and J by 2 bases, and 18 bases separated the two germline ends. Germline assignment: CDR1 SGHDT and CDR2 YYEEEE. The CDR3 DNA is TGTGCCAGCAGCCAAATGGGGTTGGACAATCAAGAGACCCAGTACTTC. Its translation: CASSQMGLDNQETQYF.

This chain uses TRBV10-1 with TRBJ2-7; D gene unclear. The germline CDR1 and CDR2 sequences are WNHNN and SYGVQD (reference sequence). Trimming took 4 bases from V and 3 from J, leaving 22 bases between them. The CDR3 sequence is 17 residues long. This CDR3 is CASSVRPLYTVFYEQYF. As DNA, the CDR3 is TGCGCCAGCAGTGTTCGGCCCCTCTATACCGTCTTCTACGAGCAGTACTTC.

The gene calls are TRBV7-2 and TRBJ2-7, with 7 positions matching TRBD2. The CDR3 covers 13 residues. Germline CDR1 reads SGHTA; CDR2 reads FQGNSA. V gave up 4 bases and J gave up 2 bases; unmatched junction bases: 2. CDR3 in DNA: TGTGCCAGCAGCTCTCTAGCGGCCTACGAGCAGTACTTC. Amino acids: CASSSLAAYEQYF.

J is TRBJ2-7 and V is TRBV28; TRBD1 matches 11 bases. The CDR3 is made up of 16 amino acids. The trim removed 4 bases at V and 9 bases at J, leaving 14 bases unmatched. Germline assignment: CDR1 MDHEN and CDR2 SYDVKM. In nucleotides, the CDR3 is TGTGCCAGCAGTTATGGGGGTGGACAGGGGGCTCTAGGGCAGTACTTC. This translates into CASSYGGGQGALGQYF.

V is TRBV4-2 and J is TRBJ2-1; 13 bases align to TRBD2. CDR1 and CDR2 (germline): LGHNA, YNFKEQ. The CDR3 runs 17 residues. Germline trimming cut 1 base from V and 8 bases from J; bases unmatched to any gene: 8. For the CDR3, the DNA is TGTGCCAGCAGCCAAGGAAGGACTAGCGGGGGTGTAGATGAGCAGTTCTTC. Translated: CASSQGRTSGGVDEQFF.

The chain is built from TRBV11-2 and TRBJ2-3; D is possibly TRBD1 (6 bases). The ends were cut back, 5 bases at V and 1 base at J, with 22 bases in the middle. This CDR3 comprises 18 residues. Germline values: CDR1 SGHAT, CDR2 FQNNGV. The CDR3 region is CASSRTQLQGFRTDTQYF. The DNA for the CDR3 is TGTGCCAGCAGCCGAACCCAATTGCAGGGGTTCCGCACAGATACGCAGTATTTT.

The rearrangement joins TRBV28 to TRBJ1-2, with D possibly TRBD1 on 6 matching bases. This CDR3 has 15 residues. The germline CDR1 and CDR2 sequences are MDHEN and SYDVKM. Trimming shortened V by 8 bases and J by 5 bases, and 21 bases separated the two germline ends. CDR3 amino acids: CASLEGHRVVYGYTF. The CDR3 nucleotides are TGTGCCAGCCTTGAGGGACACAGGGTCGTTTATGGCTACACCTTC.

This sequence joins TRBV4-1 and TRBJ1-2, with a weak D call TRBD1 (6 bases). The length of the CDR3 is 19 residues. CDR1 and CDR2 from the germline V gene are MGHRA and YSYEKL. V lost 0 bases, J lost 4 bases, and 24 bases lay in between. The CDR3 nucleotides are TGCGCCAGCAGCCAAGATCTCGCGGGATCCGACGACAGGCTCTATGGCTACACCTTC. This sequence encodes CASSQDLAGSDDRLYGYTF.

The rearrangement uses TRBV29-1 and TRBJ2-5; no definite D call. CDR1 is SQVTM and CDR2 is ANQGSEA in the germline V gene. Trimming pared 0 bases from V and 1 base from J, leaving 12 bases between. The CDR3 totals 15 residues. CDR3 DNA: TGCAGCGTTGAAGATCAGGAGCTCACCCAAGAGACCCAGTACTTC. Amino acids: CSVEDQELTQETQYF.

CDR3 in DNA: TGTGCCAGTAGTATATGGGGGAACGGCACTGAAGCTTTCTTT. This codes for CASSIWGNGTEAFF. V is TRBV19 and J is TRBJ1-1, with D tentatively TRBD1 (5 bases). Between the trimmed V and J ends, which lost 2 bases and 4 bases, there was a span of 11 bases. This CDR3 spans 14 amino acids. The germline gives CDR1 LNHDA, CDR2 SQIVND (reference sequence).

This sequence joins TRBV30 and TRBJ1-1, with 12 nucleotides matching TRBD1. With V trimmed by 3 bases and J by 9 bases, 2 bases remained unmatched. Germline CDR1 is GTSNPN and CDR2 is SVGIG (reference sequence). The CDR3 has 12 residues. The CDR3 nucleotides are TGTGCCTGGAGGGGGACAGGGGGCAAAGCTTTCTTT. Translating gives CAWRGTGGKAFF.

A word on this clone: No DNA is shown, since the ends of the CDR3 on it are uncertain; the CDR3 is the one TCRdb lists. J is TRBJ1-1 and V is TRBV9. 13 amino acids form the CDR3, both terminal residues included. Germline CDR1 is SGDLS and CDR2 is YYNGEE. CDR3 region: CASSVGGGSPPFF.

V usage is TRBV5-1 and J usage is TRBJ2-5, with D hard to call. This CDR3 is 14 amino acids long. Trimming stripped 0 bases from V and 1 base from J, with 7 bases between. The germline CDR1 and CDR2 sequences are SGHRS and YFSETQ. The CDR3 DNA reads as TGCGCCAGCAGCTTGGATGGTCTCCAAGAGACCCAGTACTTC. Translated, it gives CASSLDGLQETQYF.

This chain links TRBV6-1 with TRBJ1-5, with no clear D. CDR1 is MNHNS and CDR2 is SASEGT in the germline V gene. The CDR3 sequence is 15 residues long. V lost 3 bases and J 7 bases, leaving 16 bases between the germline ends. The CDR3 coding sequence is TGTGCCAGCAGTGAGGATAGGTCAAGAAGGCAGCCCCAGCATTTT. Translated: CASSEDRSRRQPQHF.

The chain recombines TRBV5-1 with TRBJ1-2, with 7 bases fitting TRBD1. J gave up 0 bases and V 4 bases, and 9 bases lay outside the gene matches. The CDR3 totals 16 residues. CDR1 SGHRS and CDR2 YFSETQ come from the germline V gene. The CDR3 sequence: CASSLRTGIANYGYTF. The CDR3, as DNA: TGCGCCAGCAGCCTGAGGACAGGCATAGCTAACTATGGCTACACCTTC.

CDR3 in amino acids: CASSQDRYSGANVLTF. The CDR3 nucleotides are TGCGCCAGCAGCCAAGATAGATACTCTGGGGCCAACGTCCTGACTTTC. This chain uses TRBV4-3 with TRBJ2-6, with D uncertain. The germline V and J ends were trimmed by 0 bases and 0 bases, with 6 bases remaining between them. Germline V lookup: CDR1 LGHNA, CDR2 YSLEER. There are 16 residues in the CDR3.

The rearrangement links TRBV5-1 to TRBJ1-2, with 8 positions matching TRBD1. CDR1 is SGHRS, CDR2 YFSETQ, per germline. V shed 3 bases, J shed 5 bases, and the junction held 12 bases outside the gene matches. The CDR3 runs 16 residues. CDR3 region: CASSSTPQGAGYGYTF. CDR3 DNA sequence: TGCGCCAGCAGCTCCACCCCTCAGGGGGCCGGTTATGGCTACACCTTC. Together with reference TRBV5-1 and TRBJ1-2, the CDR3 gives the full variable domain: KAGVTQTPRYLIKTRGQQVTLSCSPISGHRSVSWYQQTPGQGLQFLFEYFSETQRNKGNFPGRFSGRQFSNSRSEMNVSTLELGDSALYLCASSSTPQGAGYGYTFGSGTRLTVV.

The CDR3 bases are TGTGCCAGCAGCTCCGAGGGGGGGGGTAGCACAGATACGCAGTATTTT. Translated: CASSSEGGGSTDTQYF. V is TRBV7-9 and J is TRBJ2-3, with a weak D call TRBD2 (7 bases). The ends were cut back, 4 bases at V and 0 bases at J, with 14 bases in the middle. CDR1 and CDR2 from the germline V gene are SEHNR and FQNEAQ (reference sequence). The CDR3 has 16 amino acids.

The CDR3 region has the DNA TGTGCCATAAAGGGAGAGGGTTCTTCACCCCTCCACTTT. This encodes CAIKGEGSSPLHF. The chain uses TRBV6-1 and TRBJ1-6; D unresolved. CDR3 length: 13 amino acids. The germline V gene has CDR1 MNHNS and CDR2 SASEGT. Trimming took 10 bases from V and 9 from J, leaving 16 bases between them.

This chain connects TRBV4-3 to TRBJ2-1; 7 bases align to TRBD1. Germline-derived CDR1 and CDR2 are LGHNA and YSLEER. With 4 bases clipped from V and 4 bases from J, the junction kept 10 bases outside the gene matches. This CDR3 spans 16 amino acids. CDR3 loop: CASSLGTARGYNEQFF. CDR3 bases: TGCGCCAGCAGCCTGGGGACAGCTCGGGGATACAATGAGCAGTTCTTC.

This sequence joins TRBV15 and TRBJ2-7, with 7 positions matching TRBD2. CDR3 size: 15 residues. Germline V lookup: CDR1 LNHNV, CDR2 YYDKDF (reference sequence). The trim removed 0 bases at V and 4 bases at J, leaving 6 bases unmatched. CDR3 sequence: CATSRDGGRTYEQYF. The CDR3 bases are TGTGCCACCAGCAGAGATGGCGGGAGAACGTACGAGCAGTACTTC.

The J gene is TRBJ2-2, the V gene TRBV4-3; 11 nucleotides match TRBD1. The CDR3 totals 17 residues. J was trimmed by 5 bases and V by 3 bases; bases with no gene match: 8. Germline V gives CDR1 LGHNA, CDR2 YSLEER. CDR3 residues: CASSQAGTGGRTGELFF. Here the CDR3 DNA reads TGCGCCAGCAGCCAGGCGGGGACAGGGGGAAGGACCGGGGAGCTGTTTTTT.

The rearrangement joins TRBV28 to TRBJ1-2; 7 nucleotides align to TRBD1. CDR3 length: 13 residues. Germline V CDR1 and CDR2: MDHEN, SYDVKM. Trimming cost V 5 bases and J 13 bases; bases outside gene matches: 13. CDR3 nucleotides: TGTGCCAGCAGTCTGGACAGGTTGGGGAAGGGCACCTTC. Translated, it gives CASSLDRLGKGTF.

This clone has only a few counts. V is TRBV29-1 and J is TRBJ1-2; D is possibly TRBD1 (5 bases). V lost 6 bases and J 8 bases, leaving 22 bases between the germline ends. CDR1 is SQVTM and CDR2 is ANQGSEA in the germline V gene. The CDR3 is 14 residues long. The CDR3 protein is CSVAGGSGAGGYTF. The CDR3 DNA follows: TGCAGCGTAGCGGGTGGAAGTGGGGCAGGAGGCTACACCTTC.